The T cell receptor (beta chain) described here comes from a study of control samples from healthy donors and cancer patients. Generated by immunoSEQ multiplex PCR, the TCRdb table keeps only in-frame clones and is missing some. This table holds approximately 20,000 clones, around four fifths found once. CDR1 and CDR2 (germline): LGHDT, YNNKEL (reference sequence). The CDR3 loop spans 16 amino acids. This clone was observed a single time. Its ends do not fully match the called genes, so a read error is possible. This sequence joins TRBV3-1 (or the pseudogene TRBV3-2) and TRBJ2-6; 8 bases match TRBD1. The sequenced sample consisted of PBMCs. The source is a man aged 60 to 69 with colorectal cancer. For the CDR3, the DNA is TGTGCCAGCAGCGTCGACAGGGGCTCTAGGGCCAACGTCCTGACTTTC. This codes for CASSVDRGSRANVLTF.